These 14 T cell receptor beta chains were all obtained from the same sample, sequenced in a study of persistence of HIV-infected CD4 T cells. Sequencing used immunoSEQ version 4 in survey mode. Measured with immunoSEQ multiplex PCR; TCRdb has only the in-frame clones, and not every one. The sample shows fewer than 35,000 clones, roughly four fifths of them seen only once. Stimulation used around 10 ug/mL lysate from CMV-infected fibroblasts. CD40L/CD69 double-negative CD45RO-high memory CD4+ T cells were collected. Their cognate antigens are unknown. Sequencing used CD4+ T cells sorted from PBMCs after approximately 20-hour stimulation, obtained from a patient who received antiretroviral therapy. The receptors here all came from an adult man with HIV who was CMV-seropositive.

The chain employs TRBV9 and TRBJ1-4; D is unresolved. V gave up 4 bases and J gave up 4 bases, with 14 bases separating them. The germline gives CDR1 SGDLS, CDR2 YYNGEE. This CDR3 is built from 15 residues. CDR3 residues: CASSSRPAGNEKLFF. CDR3 coding DNA: TGTGCCAGCAGCTCCCGCCCGGCGGGTAATGAAAAACTGTTTTTT.

V gene TRBV18 combines with J gene TRBJ2-1; no clear D gene. V lost 4 bases and J lost 7, with 5 bases in between. CDR3 size: 11 residues. CDR1 and CDR2 (germline): KGHSH, LQKENI. The CDR3 spells CASSRENEQFF. The CDR3 DNA follows: TGTGCCAGCTCACGGGAAAATGAGCAGTTCTTC.

The genes are TRBV6-6 and TRBJ1-5; 7 nucleotides line up with TRBD1. CDR1 is MNHNY and CDR2 is SVGAGI in the germline V gene (reference sequence). J lost 5 bases, V lost 0 bases, and 1 base had no gene match. CDR3 size: 14 residues. The CDR3 is CASSYSTGYQPQHF. The CDR3 nucleotides read TGTGCCAGCAGTTACTCGACAGGGTATCAGCCCCAGCATTTT.

This clone was observed a few times. The same CDR3 can be traced to other DNA sequences in this sample. The chain uses TRBV30 and TRBJ1-5; D is uncertain. CDR3 size: 13 residues. Germline assignment: CDR1 GTSNPN and CDR2 SVGIG (reference sequence). Deletions cut 4 bases from V and 1 base from J, with 8 bases between. CDR3 bases: TGTGCCTGGACCTTAGACAGCAATCAGCCCCAGCATTTT. It encodes CAWTLDSNQPQHF.

The rearrangement uses TRBV7-9 and TRBJ2-7; D is uncertain. CDR1 is SEHNR, CDR2 FQNEAQ, per germline (reference sequence). The CDR3 has 14 amino acids. V was shortened by 8 bases and J by 1 base, with 15 bases between the two germline ends. The CDR3 sequence is CASGDTARSYEQYF. In nucleotides, the CDR3 is TGTGCCAGCGGAGACACAGCGCGATCCTACGAGCAGTACTTC. Drawing the rest from reference TRBV7-9 and TRBJ2-7, the complete variable domain is DTGVSQNPRHKITKRGQNVTFRCDPISEHNRLYWYRQTLGQGPEFLTYFQNEAQLEKSRLLSDRFSAERPKGSFSTLEIQRTEQGDSAMYLCASGDTARSYEQYFGPGTRLTVT.

This chain uses TRBV5-1 with TRBJ1-2; a possible D gene is TRBD1 (5 bases). CDR3 length: 18 residues. V was trimmed by 4 bases and J by 0 bases, leaving 22 bases between them. CDR1 SGHRS and CDR2 YFSETQ come from the germline V gene. The CDR3 here is CASSGDRPQFSANYGYTF. As DNA, the CDR3 is TGCGCCAGCAGCGGGGACCGTCCGCAATTTAGCGCTAACTATGGCTACACCTTC. Full variable domain (rest looked up from reference TRBV5-1 and TRBJ1-2): KAGVTQTPRYLIKTRGQQVTLSCSPISGHRSVSWYQQTPGQGLQFLFEYFSETQRNKGNFPGRFSGRQFSNSRSEMNVSTLELGDSALYLCASSGDRPQFSANYGYTFGSGTRLTVV.

The V call is TRBV5-1, the J call TRBJ2-1, with D perhaps matching TRBD1 (6 bases). Germline lookup yields CDR1 SGHRS and CDR2 YFSETQ. CDR3 size: 16 residues. V was shortened by 4 bases and J by 5 bases, with 19 bases between the two germline ends. The CDR3 protein is CASSPLAGGADNEQFF. The CDR3 coding sequence is TGCGCCAGCAGCCCCCTAGCTGGGGGCGCTGACAATGAGCAGTTCTTC.

The chain combines TRBV7-8 with TRBJ2-3; no reliable D call. The V end lost 4 bases, the J end lost 4 bases, and 21 bases lay between the germline ends. Germline CDR1 reads SGHVS; CDR2 reads FQNEAQ. This CDR3 is 17 amino acids long. The CDR3 spells CASSSSVSVAGADTQYF. The CDR3 DNA follows: TGTGCCAGCAGCTCCTCAGTTTCGGTTGCCGGCGCAGATACGCAGTATTTT.

The gene calls are TRBV4-1 and TRBJ2-1; 12 bases match TRBD2. Germline assignment: CDR1 MGHRA and CDR2 YSYEKL. The CDR3 covers 20 residues. The V segment lost 0 bases and the J segment 5 bases; nucleotides outside the gene matches: 14. DNA of the CDR3: TGCGCCAGCAGCCAAGATGGGGGGCTAGCGGGGGGGTGGAGCAACAATGAGCAGTTCTTC. Translated, it gives CASSQDGGLAGGWSNNEQFF.

CDR3 in amino acids: CASSGSMTGSGNTIYF. The CDR3 DNA reads TGTGCCAGCAGCGGATCAATGACAGGGTCTGGAAACACCATATATTTT. V gene TRBV7-2 combines with J gene TRBJ1-3; TRBD1 aligns across 7 bases. There are 16 residues in the CDR3. J lost 1 base, V lost 5 bases, and 8 bases had no gene match. In germline, CDR1 is SGHTA, CDR2 FQGNSA.

This chain uses TRBV19 with TRBJ1-1; 7 positions match TRBD1. V trimming: 9 bases; J trimming: 0 bases; junction bases outside the gene matches: 7. The CDR3 extends over 14 amino acids. The V gene's germline CDR1 is LNHDA and CDR2 SQIVND (reference sequence). The CDR3 DNA follows: TGTGCCAGCAGACAGGGTGTTATGAACACTGAAGCTTTCTTT. Translated, it gives CASRQGVMNTEAFF.

The CDR3 reads CASRGRGISEAFF. Here the CDR3 DNA reads TGTGCCAGCAGGGGCAGGGGGATTTCTGAAGCTTTCTTT. This chain links TRBV12-3 or TRBV12-4 with TRBJ1-1; 7 nucleotides line up with TRBD1. This CDR3 spans 13 amino acids. Trimming at V came to 6 bases and at J to 6 bases, leaving 7 bases not matched to a gene.

V is TRBV29-1 and J is TRBJ2-5; no clear D. The CDR3 spans 13 residues. Germline V gene lookup returns CDR1 SQVTM and CDR2 ANQGSEA. Trimming took 7 bases from V and 0 from J, leaving 12 bases between them. CDR3 sequence (DNA): TGCAGCGCAAAAGGGATGTACCAAGAGACCCAGTACTTC. Amino acids: CSAKGMYQETQYF.

This chain joins TRBV28 and TRBJ2-5; D gene uncertain. Germline CDR1 is MDHEN and CDR2 is SYDVKM. Trimming took off 7 bases at V and 3 bases at J, with 21 bases between the two ends. The CDR3 sequence is 16 residues long. The CDR3 DNA sequence: TGTGCCAGCACCACCCAAGGTGTACCTCCAAAAGAGACCCAGTACTTC. It translates to CASTTQGVPPKETQYF.